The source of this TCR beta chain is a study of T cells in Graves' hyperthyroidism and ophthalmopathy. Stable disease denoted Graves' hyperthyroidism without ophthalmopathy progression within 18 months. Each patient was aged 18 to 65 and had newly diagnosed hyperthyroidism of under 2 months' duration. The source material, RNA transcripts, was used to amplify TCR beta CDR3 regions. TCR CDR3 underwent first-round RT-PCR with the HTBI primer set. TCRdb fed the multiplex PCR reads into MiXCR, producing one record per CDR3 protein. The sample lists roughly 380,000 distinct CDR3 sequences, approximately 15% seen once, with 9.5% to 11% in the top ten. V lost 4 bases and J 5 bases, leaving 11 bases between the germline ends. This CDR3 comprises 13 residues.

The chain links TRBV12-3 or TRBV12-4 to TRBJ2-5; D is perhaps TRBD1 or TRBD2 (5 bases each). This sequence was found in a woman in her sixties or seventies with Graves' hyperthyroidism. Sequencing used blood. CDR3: CASSSIRGETQYF. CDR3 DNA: TGTGCCAGCAGTTCGATCCGGGGCGAGACCCAGTACTTC.